These T cell receptor beta chains were read from a single sample in a study of PD-L1 blockade in urothelial cancer. Sequencing was performed with immunoSEQ multiplex PCR; in TCRdb, only in-frame clones are kept and a portion is missing. The sample holds around 30,000 clones; around 84% are singletons and the top ten take approximately 3.1%. This material consisted of PBMCs, taken around atezolizumab (anti-PD-L1) treatment. Receptors originate from a man between 65 and 85 years old with urothelial cancer. Both conserved end residues are part of each CDR3. D genes are given only for firm matches. Expanded clones are given a class, and other clones once, few, many or no size at all.

d_call,v_call,clone_size,j_call,cdr3_aa,cdr3_nt
.,TRBV28,.,TRBJ1-1,CASSLIRGNTEAFF,TGTGCCAGCAGTTTAATCCGGGGGAACACTGAAGCTTTCTTT
.,TRBV30,.,TRBJ1-5,CAWRNFRSNQPQHF,TGTGCCTGGAGGAACTTTCGTAGCAATCAGCCCCAGCATTTT
TRBD2,TRBV4-2,.,TRBJ2-7,CASSQDRASGKYEQYF,TGTGCCAGCAGCCAAGATCGGGCTAGCGGGAAATACGAGCAGTACTTC
.,TRBV5-6,.,TRBJ1-1,CASSPREDTEAFF,TGTGCCAGCAGCCCCAGGGAGGACACTGAAGCTTTCTTT
.,TRBV28,.,TRBJ2-7,CASSGLGGKRGYEQYF,TGTGCCAGCAGTGGGCTGGGCGGGAAACGAGGCTACGAGCAGTACTTC
.,TRBV7-9,.,TRBJ2-5,CASSVRRETQYF,TGTGCCAGCAGCGTTCGTCGGGAGACCCAGTACTTC
TRBD2,TRBV4-3,.,TRBJ2-2,CASSQGVGTTNTGELFF,TGCGCCAGCAGCCAAGGGGTCGGGACTACTAACACCGGGGAGCTGTTTTTT
.,TRBV18,.,TRBJ1-1,CASSPRDKAFF,TGTGCCAGCTCACCTCGGGACAAAGCTTTCTTT
TRBD2,TRBV5-1,.,TRBJ2-7,CASSWTSGFSYEQYF,TGCGCCAGCAGCTGGACTAGCGGGTTCTCCTACGAGCAGTACTTC
.,TRBV4-3,.,TRBJ2-7,CASSQDYPGSYEQYF,TGCGCCAGCAGCCAGGACTACCCCGGCTCTTACGAGCAGTACTTC
TRBD1,TRBV30,.,TRBJ1-4,CAWSVDRASGKLFF,TGTGCCTGGAGTGTGGACAGGGCGAGCGGAAAACTGTTTTTT
.,TRBV2,.,TRBJ2-1,CASSNLVKYNEQFF,TGTGCCAGCAGTAATTTAGTTAAGTACAATGAGCAGTTCTTC
TRBD1,TRBV18,.,TRBJ2-7,CASSRLTPDRGYEQYF,TGTGCCAGCTCACGTCTTACTCCGGACAGGGGCTACGAGCAGTACTTC
.,TRBV30,.,TRBJ2-6,CAWNMGAGANVLTF,TGTGCCTGGAATATGGGGGCCGGGGCCAACGTCCTGACTTTC
.,TRBV20-1,.,TRBJ1-1,CSATVGDGAFF,TGCAGTGCAACCGTGGGAGACGGAGCTTTCTTT
TRBD2,TRBV7-9,.,TRBJ2-1,CASSLVGLAGLNEQFF,TGTGCCAGCAGCTTAGTGGGACTAGCGGGACTGAATGAGCAGTTCTTC
.,TRBV5-1,once,TRBJ1-1,CASSLAQRTEAFF,TGCGCCAGCAGCTTGGCACAACGCACTGAAGCTTTCTTT
.,TRBV6-1,once,TRBJ1-2,CASSDQGYGYTF,TGTGCCAGCAGTGACCAGGGATACGGCTACACCTTC
.,TRBV27,.,TRBJ2-2,CASRPTGRTGELFF,TGTGCCAGCAGGCCCACCGGGAGAACCGGGGAGCTGTTTTTT
.,TRBV6-9,.,TRBJ2-7,CAQAGDRSYEQYF,TGTGCCCAAGCGGGCGACCGCTCCTACGAGCAGTACTTC
.,TRBV12-5,.,TRBJ1-3,CASARGPGFSGNTIYF,TGTGCTAGTGCCCGCGGGCCGGGATTTTCTGGAAACACCATATATTTT
.,TRBV2,.,TRBJ2-7,CASSTTGNEQYF,TGTGCCAGCAGTACGACAGGTAACGAGCAGTACTTC
.,TRBV7-3,.,TRBJ2-5,CASSLYGSGETQYF,TGTGCCAGCAGCTTATATGGTAGCGGTGAGACCCAGTACTTC
TRBD1,TRBV27,.,TRBJ1-6,CASSLRTGARGASPLHF,TGTGCCAGCAGTCTTCGGACAGGGGCGCGAGGGGCTTCACCCCTCCACTTT
TRBD2,TRBV7-9,few,TRBJ2-2,CASSATSGLPRELFF,TGTGCCAGCAGCGCGACTAGCGGTTTGCCCCGGGAGCTGTTTTTT
TRBD1,TRBV11-2,.,TRBJ2-7,CASSLGFSGQQSYEQYF,TGTGCCAGCAGCTTAGGCTTTTCGGGACAGCAATCCTACGAGCAGTACTTC
TRBD1,TRBV29-1,.,TRBJ1-4,CSAPGQGNNEKLFF,TGCAGCGCTCCGGGACAGGGGAATAATGAAAAACTGTTTTTT
TRBD2,TRBV27,.,TRBJ2-5,CASSLDGRTSGGNQETQYF,TGTGCCAGCAGTTTAGATGGGAGAACTAGCGGGGGAAACCAAGAGACCCAGTACTTC
TRBD2,TRBV5-3,.,TRBJ2-4,CARSLGLAGNIQYF,TGTGCCAGAAGCTTGGGACTAGCGGGGAACATTCAGTACTTC
TRBD2,TRBV19,.,TRBJ2-5,CASSIVPGGGETQYF,TGTGCCAGTAGTATAGTACCGGGGGGTGGGGAGACCCAGTACTTC
.,TRBV9,once,TRBJ1-3,CASSIAGGSSGNTIYF,TGTGCCAGCAGCATAGCGGGCGGGAGCTCTGGAAACACCATATATTTT
TRBD2,TRBV5-1,.,TRBJ2-7,CASSPWTSGNEQYF,TGCGCCAGCAGCCCGTGGACTAGCGGGAACGAGCAGTACTTC
TRBD2,TRBV2,.,TRBJ2-1,CASSTGTSGGIGDEQFF,TGTGCCAGCAGTACCGGGACTAGCGGGGGGATTGGGGATGAGCAGTTCTTC
.,TRBV19,.,TRBJ2-2,CASSKQGSTGELFF,TGTGCCAGTAGTAAGCAGGGGTCCACCGGGGAGCTGTTTTTT
.,TRBV2,.,TRBJ2-5,CASSRGNQETQYF,TGTGCCAGCTCCCGGGGTAACCAAGAGACCCAGTACTTC
TRBD1,TRBV7-2,.,TRBJ2-6,CASSSRTGGSSGANVLTF,TGTGCCAGCAGCTCCCGGACAGGGGGTAGCTCTGGGGCCAACGTCCTGACTTTC
.,TRBV5-1,.,TRBJ1-1,CASRQTVGEAFF,TGCGCCAGCAGACAGACAGTCGGGGAAGCTTTCTTT
.,TRBV4-3,.,TRBJ2-5,CASSQVEGTKTQYF,TGCGCCAGCAGCCAAGTGGAGGGCACGAAGACCCAGTACTTC
.,TRBV5-6,.,TRBJ1-3,CASSLLAGASGNTIYF,TGTGCCAGCAGCTTGTTAGCGGGGGCCTCTGGAAACACCATATATTTT
.,TRBV7-2,.,TRBJ2-2,CASSSLAAVYTGELFF,TGTGCCAGCAGCTCCCTGGCGGCAGTCTACACCGGGGAGCTGTTTTTT
TRBD2,TRBV27,.,TRBJ2-7,CASSQTSGTYEQYF,TGTGCCAGCAGTCAAACTAGCGGGACCTACGAGCAGTACTTC
.,TRBV18,.,TRBJ1-1,CASSPQGVGTEAFF,TGTGCCAGCTCACCACAGGGGGTGGGGACTGAAGCTTTCTTT
.,TRBV11-2,.,TRBJ2-7,CASSLGGGGAYEQYF,TGTGCCAGCAGCTTAGGTGGCGGCGGAGCCTACGAGCAGTACTTC
TRBD2,TRBV28,.,TRBJ2-3,CASSSSGGTQYF,TGTGCCAGCAGTAGTAGCGGGGGTACGCAGTATTTT
.,TRBV7-2,.,TRBJ2-5,CASSPRGAGETQYF,TGTGCCAGCAGCCCCCGGGGGGCGGGAGAGACCCAGTACTTC
.,TRBV18,few,TRBJ1-2,CASSPLGADGYTF,TGTGCCAGCTCACCACTGGGGGCGGATGGCTACACCTTC
TRBD1,TRBV19,once,TRBJ2-1,CASSLGTGPYNEQFF,TGTGCCAGTAGTCTGGGGACAGGACCCTACAATGAGCAGTTCTTC
.,TRBV30,.,TRBJ1-1,CAWSVIGAGITEAFF,TGTGCCTGGAGTGTAATCGGGGCGGGAATCACTGAAGCTTTCTTT
.,TRBV7-6,.,TRBJ1-1,CASSLNTGLEAFF,TGTGCCAGCAGCCTTAACACAGGGCTTGAAGCTTTCTTT
TRBD1,TRBV9,.,TRBJ1-4,CASSPEGGDRVGEKLFF,TGTGCCAGCAGCCCCGAGGGGGGAGACAGGGTAGGGGAAAAACTGTTTTTT
.,TRBV5-6,.,TRBJ2-3,CASSSEVPVVTDTQYF,TGTGCCAGCAGCTCCGAGGTCCCGGTCGTCACAGATACGCAGTATTTT
.,TRBV7-9,once,TRBJ2-1,CASSATGTGHNEQFF,TGTGCCAGCAGCGCGACCGGGACTGGCCACAATGAGCAGTTCTTC